The 8 T cell receptor beta chains listed next were all sequenced from one sample in a study of T cells after yellow fever vaccination. A single record per CDR3 protein comes from TCRdb applying MiXCR to the 5' RACE reads. The sample includes some 600,000 distinct CDR3 sequences, 10% to 15% of them seen just once. The starting material was PBMCs, obtained on the day of the yellow fever booster vaccination. The receptor source for this set is a man in his thirties or forties who received the YFV17D yellow fever vaccine.

This clonotype was observed a few times. The gene calls are TRBV19 and TRBJ2-4; unclear D gene. Germline values: CDR1 LNHDA, CDR2 SQIVND (reference sequence). Trimming took 8 bases from V and 0 from J, leaving 8 bases between them. The CDR3 covers 13 residues. In DNA form, the CDR3 reads TGTGCCAGTGAGGATTTAGCCAAAAACATTCAGTACTTC. Amino acid sequence: CASEDLAKNIQYF.

V is TRBV7-7 and J is TRBJ2-2, with a possible D match to TRBD1 (5 bases). The CDR3 spans 14 residues. Germline values: CDR1 SSHAT, CDR2 FNYEAQ (reference sequence). Trimming cost V 3 bases and J 2 bases, with 7 bases left between them. In nucleotides, the CDR3 is TGTGCCAGCAGCTTCGACAGTAACACCGGGGAGCTGTTTTTT. Protein sequence: CASSFDSNTGELFF.

In this sample, this clonotype turned up many times. The chain combines TRBV10-3 with TRBJ2-5; D remains unclear. The CDR3 has 14 residues. Germline V gene lookup returns CDR1 ENHRY and CDR2 SYGVKD. Trimming removed 6 bases at V and 0 bases at J, with 11 bases between. For the CDR3, the DNA is TGTGCCATCAGGGCAGGCGGAAACCAAGAGACCCAGTACTTC. Translated, it gives CAIRAGGNQETQYF.

The rearrangement uses TRBV20-1 and TRBJ1-6; D remains ambiguous. V was trimmed by 4 bases and J by 0 bases, leaving 7 bases between them. Per germline, CDR1 DFQATT and CDR2 SNEGSKA (reference sequence). The CDR3 loop spans 14 amino acids. The CDR3 protein is CSATESSYNSPLHF. In nucleotides, the CDR3 is TGCAGTGCTACAGAGAGCTCCTATAATTCACCCCTCCACTTT.

This clonotype was recorded many times. The rearrangement links TRBV6-4 to TRBJ2-1; D call uncertain. Germline CDR1 MRHNA, CDR2 SNTAGT. V was clipped by 4 bases and J by 0 bases, with 10 bases between them. The CDR3 totals 15 residues. The CDR3 here is CASSVGKSSYNEQFF. CDR3 bases: TGTGCCAGCAGTGTGGGGAAGAGCTCCTACAATGAGCAGTTCTTC.

As for this clonotype: A far larger clone is one base from this, pointing to a likely read error. J is TRBJ2-1 and V is TRBV7-2; D is undetermined. Germline values: CDR1 SGHTA, CDR2 FQGNSA. The CDR3 runs to 12 residues. CDR3 in DNA: TGTGTCAGCAGCTTAGTCTACAATGAGCAGTTCTTC. Translated, it gives CVSSLVYNEQFF.

This sequence joins TRBV12-3 or TRBV12-4 and TRBJ2-1; no clear D gene. Trimming pared 3 bases from V and 7 bases from J, leaving 7 bases between. This CDR3 has 12 amino acids. The CDR3 DNA follows: TGTGCCAGCAGTTTTATAGCTAATGAGCAGTTCTTC. Encoded protein: CASSFIANEQFF.

This clonotype showed up just a few times. The V call is TRBV6-6, the J call TRBJ1-2; 10 nucleotides align to TRBD1. In germline, CDR1 is MNHNY, CDR2 SVGAGI (reference sequence). Unmatched junction bases numbered 12, after V lost 5 bases and J lost 6 bases. The CDR3 is 16 amino acids. CDR3 region: CASSLTLTGGGNGYTF. CDR3 coding DNA: TGTGCCAGCAGTCTTACCTTGACAGGGGGCGGTAATGGCTACACCTTC.